A single sample is the source of the 6 T cell receptor beta chains below, sequenced in a study of shared clonotypes between healthy human individuals (dated by TCRdb to 2020 to 2022). Libraries were made using the immunoSEQ multiplex PCR assay. In TCRdb, the immuneACCESS table is reduced to in-frame sequences with V and J assigned. These tables do not hold every clone; where another copy was compared, an unresolved V gene accounts for under half, and the others remain unexplained. The sample table shows approximately 2.4 million clones, and under 97% are seen once. Of the sample, approximately 0.13% falls within the top ten clones. Material: naive CD4+ T cells sorted from blood. Interpreted using the paper, the cell subset or site label stands for: CD45RA+ positively selected. These receptor sequences come from a man aged 18 to 30 in good health.

The chain carries TRBV12-5 and TRBJ1-5; weak D call: TRBD1 (5 bases). Between the trimmed V and J ends, which lost 7 bases and 0 bases, there was a span of 19 bases. The CDR3 is 17 amino acids. Germline CDR1 reads LGHNT; CDR2 reads FRNRAP. CDR3 nucleotide sequence: TGTGCTAGTGCCGCAAGGCCTTGGACATATAGCAATCAGCCCCAGCATTTT. Translation gives CASAARPWTYSNQPQHF. The full variable domain, rest sourced from reference TRBV12-5 and TRBJ1-5, is DARVTQTPRHKVTEMGQEVTMRCQPILGHNTVFWYRQTMMQGLELLAYFRNRAPLDDSGMPKDRFSAEMPDATLATLKIQPSEPRDSAVYFCASAARPWTYSNQPQHFGDGTRLSIL.

The chain couples TRBV5-4 to TRBJ2-5, with D possibly matching TRBD2 (5 bases). This CDR3 has 18 residues. V was trimmed by 4 bases and J by 0 bases, leaving 22 bases between them. The germline V gene encodes CDR1 SGHNT and CDR2 YYREEE (reference sequence). The CDR3 loop reads CASSPDGKPDPYQETQYF. For the CDR3, the DNA is TGTGCCAGCAGCCCGGACGGGAAACCCGACCCCTACCAAGAGACCCAGTACTTC.

The V and J genes are TRBV9 and TRBJ2-1; 7 positions match TRBD1. The CDR3 has 16 amino acids. J gave up 9 bases and V 0 bases, and 12 bases lay outside the gene matches. Germline assignment: CDR1 SGDLS and CDR2 YYNGEE. The CDR3 sequence is CASSVEGARWLAEQFF. The CDR3, as DNA: TGTGCCAGCAGCGTAGAGGGGGCGAGGTGGTTGGCTGAGCAGTTCTTC.

This clone was seen only once. The genes are TRBV14 and TRBJ1-3; D uncertain. V was clipped by 2 bases and J by 0 bases, with 14 bases between them. Germline values: CDR1 SGHDN, CDR2 FVKESK. The CDR3 covers 17 residues. This chain's CDR3 is CASSQWYGVSSGNTIYF. The CDR3 coding sequence is TGTGCCAGCAGCCAATGGTACGGGGTTTCCTCTGGAAACACCATATATTTT.

This clone has just one count. The genes are TRBV5-1 and TRBJ2-6; a weak D match, TRBD1 (6 bases). The ends were cut back, 0 bases at V and 1 base at J, with 11 bases in the middle. CDR1 is SGHRS and CDR2 is YFSETQ in the germline V gene. The CDR3 extends over 17 amino acids. CDR3 bases: TGCGCCAGCAGCTTGGACAGGGTCAGGTCTGGGGCCAACGTCCTGACTTTC. Its protein product is CASSLDRVRSGANVLTF.

The chain joins TRBV9 to TRBJ2-5, with 9 bases that match TRBD1. The CDR3 is 15 residues long. V lost 4 bases, J lost 5 bases, and 9 bases stayed unmatched. From germline, CDR1 is SGDLS and CDR2 YYNGEE. CDR3 sequence (DNA): TGTGCCAGCAGCACCCGGACAGGGGAGGGTGAGACCCAGTACTTC. It yields the protein CASSTRTGEGETQYF.